A single sample is the source of the 15 T cell receptor beta chains below, sequenced in a study of beta chain features in type 1 diabetes. Their recognized antigens are unknown. The study's findings and limits: Researchers report that Type 1 diabetes patients had moderately but significantly shorter TCRB CDR3s across all four CD4+ subsets.

Expressed TCRB transcripts were sequenced because the entire RNA isolate underwent reverse transcription. Here immunoSEQ multiplex PCR was the method, and the copy in TCRdb shows in-frame clones only, minus some. The repertoire holds some 350,000 clones, with approximately 13% as singletons. The sequencing input was naive CD4+ T cells from blood. All receptors derive from a young woman with type 1 diabetes.

This clone was recorded a few times. The chain carries TRBV28 and TRBJ2-1; possibly TRBD2 for D (6 bases). The CDR3 consists of 15 residues. Trimming took 8 bases from V and 2 from J, leaving 16 bases between them. Germline CDR1 and CDR2: MDHEN and SYDVKM. CDR3 in DNA: TGTGCCAGCGGGTCATGGGGGGACGCCTACAATGAGCAGTTCTTC. This gives the protein CASGSWGDAYNEQFF.

The chain combines TRBV7-9 with TRBJ2-7; 8 bases line up with TRBD1. The CDR3 loop spans 14 amino acids. Germline loops: CDR1 SEHNR, CDR2 FQNEAQ (reference sequence). Trimming removed 6 bases from V and 4 bases from J; junction bases left unmatched: 8. The CDR3 here is CASSPDREWYEQYF. In DNA, the CDR3 is TGTGCCAGCAGTCCGGACAGGGAATGGTACGAGCAGTACTTC.

This clone occurred a few times. The genes are TRBV4-3 and TRBJ2-1; 10 bases align to TRBD2. Germline CDR1 reads LGHNA; CDR2 reads YSLEER. The CDR3 extends over 17 amino acids. Trimming took 0 bases from V and 4 from J; bases not matched to a gene: 6. CDR3 nucleotide sequence: TGCGCCAGCAGCCAAGATGGGGGACTAGCGACTTACAATGAGCAGTTCTTC. Protein sequence: CASSQDGGLATYNEQFF.

The rearrangement joins TRBV7-2 to TRBJ2-7, with TRBD2 matching over 10 bases. CDR3 length: 15 amino acids. The trim removed 1 base at V and 2 bases at J, leaving 2 bases unmatched. Germline V gives CDR1 SGHTA, CDR2 FQGNSA. CDR3 bases: TGTGCCAGCAGCTTAGGGGGACTAGCGACCTACGAGCAGTACGTC. Translated: CASSLGGLATYEQYV.

This clone was detected only a few times. The chain joins TRBV5-1 to TRBJ2-5, with TRBD2 as a possible D gene (6 bases). V lost 7 bases and J lost 3, with 16 bases in between. CDR3 length: 14 residues. In germline, CDR1 is SGHRS, CDR2 YFSETQ. CDR3 DNA sequence: TGCGCCAGCGGCCCGACCGGGAGAAAAGAGACCCAGTACTTC. Translation: CASGPTGRKETQYF.

The V and J genes are TRBV28 and TRBJ1-2; TRBD1 matches at 8 bases. With 5 bases clipped from V and 0 bases from J, the junction kept 5 bases outside the gene matches. CDR3 length: 15 residues. CDR1 and CDR2 from the germline V gene are MDHEN and SYDVKM. CDR3 region: CASSTGGLANYGYTF. The CDR3 DNA reads as TGTGCCAGCAGTACAGGGGGGCTTGCTAACTATGGCTACACCTTC.

This sequence joins TRBV5-4 and TRBJ2-3, with a tentative D call TRBD2 (7 bases). The CDR3 length is 18 residues. Germline lookup yields CDR1 SGHNT and CDR2 YYREEE (reference sequence). Trimming shortened V by 0 bases and J by 1 base, and 18 bases separated the two germline ends. The CDR3 reads CASSLEEGGLAGTDTQYF. The CDR3 DNA sequence: TGTGCCAGCAGCTTGGAGGAGGGGGGGCTAGCGGGCACAGATACGCAGTATTTT.

The V gene is TRBV28, the J gene TRBJ1-2; weak D call: TRBD1 (6 bases). CDR1 MDHEN and CDR2 SYDVKM come from the germline V gene. The CDR3 spans 15 residues. Between the trimmed V and J ends, which lost 3 bases and 0 bases, there was a span of 11 bases. CDR3: CASSLGTHANYGYTF. Written as DNA, the CDR3 is TGTGCCAGCAGTTTGGGGACACACGCTAACTATGGCTACACCTTC.

This clone was detected a few times. This chain connects TRBV9 to TRBJ2-1; weak D call: TRBD2 (5 bases). The CDR3 is 16 amino acids. Trimming cost V 1 base and J 2 bases, with 13 bases left between them. Germline assignment: CDR1 SGDLS and CDR2 YYNGEE. CDR3 sequence: CASSVTLAPPYNEQFF. The CDR3 nucleotides are TGTGCCAGCAGCGTAACCCTAGCTCCCCCCTACAATGAGCAGTTCTTC.

Comments on this clone: Other DNA sequences in this sample translate to the same CDR3. This chain joins TRBV7-2 and TRBJ2-7, with TRBD1 matching 7 bases. J gave up 4 bases and V 4 bases, and 4 bases lay outside the gene matches. The CDR3 is made up of 13 amino acids. Germline V gene data show CDR1 as SGHTA and CDR2 as FQGNSA. The CDR3 loop is CASSSRTGYEQYV. The CDR3 nucleotides are TGTGCCAGCAGCTCGCGGACAGGATACGAGCAGTACGTC.

The table lists this clone with a few counts. Here the CDR3 DNA reads TGTGCCAGCAGGCGGACAGGGACCACTGAAGCTTTCTTT. It specifies CASRRTGTTEAFF. The chain employs TRBV27 and TRBJ1-1; TRBD1 matches 8 bases. V shed 6 bases, J shed 4 bases, and the junction held 4 bases outside the gene matches. This CDR3 contains 13 residues. CDR1 is MNHEY and CDR2 is SMNVEV in the germline V gene (reference sequence).

The chain combines TRBV19 with TRBJ2-2; tentative D call: TRBD2 (7 bases). CDR3 length: 17 residues. Trimming left V 5 bases short and J 6 bases short, with 22 bases between. From germline, CDR1 is LNHDA and CDR2 SQIVND (reference sequence). As DNA, the CDR3 is TGTGCCAGTAGTTATTGGGGGGGCGCAGGTTGGGCCGGGGAGCTGTTTTTT. As protein: CASSYWGGAGWAGELFF.

The chain recombines TRBV18 with TRBJ1-2; unclear D gene. Trimming took 4 bases from V and 0 from J, leaving 9 bases between them. Germline CDR1 reads KGHSH; CDR2 reads LQKENI. This CDR3 comprises 14 residues. In DNA, the CDR3 is TGTGCCAGCTCACAAACCGGGGCTAACTATGGCTACACCTTC. This gives the protein CASSQTGANYGYTF.

This clone has more than one count but fewer than ten. This rearrangement joins TRBV30 to TRBJ1-2; D is undetermined. The CDR3 consists of 14 residues. V gave up 2 bases and J gave up 6 bases, with 16 bases separating them. The germline gives CDR1 GTSNPN, CDR2 SVGIG (reference sequence). The CDR3 region has the DNA TGTGCCTGGAGTCCCAGTGTTTCGCATCATGGCTACACCTTC. This codes for CAWSPSVSHHGYTF.

This clone was counted between two and nine times. V is TRBV28 and J is TRBJ2-7, with TRBD1 matching over 12 bases. The germline V gene has CDR1 MDHEN and CDR2 SYDVKM. The CDR3 is made up of 15 amino acids. The J segment lost 5 bases and the V segment lost 6 bases, leaving 8 bases of the junction unmatched. CDR3 sequence reads: CASSQPGTGGDEQYF. The DNA for the CDR3 is TGTGCCAGCAGCCAGCCCGGGACAGGGGGCGACGAGCAGTACTTC.